The 15 T cell receptor beta chains below all came from one sample that was sequenced in a study of blood T cell repertoires in COVID-19. TCRdb's table, derived via immunoSEQ multiplex PCR, lists solely in-frame clones and lacks some. The sample gives about 46,000 clones, around 85% of which show up once; more than 15% is in the top ten. The sequenced sample consisted of peripheral blood. These receptors were collected from a human donor in a cohort sampled during active COVID-19. The donor label of this sample is uncertain.

The CDR3 region has the DNA TGTGCCAGCAGTTACTCCAGGGGGACCTATGGCTACACCTTC. It translates to CASSYSRGTYGYTF. The rearrangement uses TRBV6-5 and TRBJ1-2; 7 positions match TRBD1. Trimming took 0 bases from V and 4 from J; bases not matched to a gene: 2. Germline V gene data show CDR1 as MNHEY and CDR2 as SVGAGI. The CDR3 is made up of 14 amino acids.

This chain uses TRBV7-9 with TRBJ1-1; D not certain. Per germline, CDR1 SEHNR and CDR2 FQNEAQ (reference sequence). The V end lost 2 bases, the J end lost 2 bases, and 3 bases lay between the germline ends. The CDR3 runs 12 residues. The CDR3 is CASSLLNTEAFF. The CDR3 DNA is TGTGCCAGCAGCTTACTTAACACTGAAGCTTTCTTT.

The rearrangement links TRBV6-5 to TRBJ1-2; possible D gene TRBD1, 6 bases. The germline V gene encodes CDR1 MNHEY and CDR2 SVGAGI. The CDR3 has 13 amino acids. V lost 2 bases, J lost 8 bases, and 12 bases lay in between. CDR3 in DNA: TGTGCCAGCAGTTACGCAGGGGCCGGCGGCTACACCTTC. Protein sequence: CASSYAGAGGYTF.

The chain employs TRBV2 and TRBJ2-1; 7 bases are a match to TRBD2. The ends lost 0 bases at V and 0 bases at J; junction bases unmatched: 8. CDR1 is SNHLY and CDR2 is FYNNEI in the germline V gene. The CDR3 length is 18 residues. The CDR3 sequence: CASSEAPLWTSSYNEQFF. The CDR3 bases are TGTGCCAGCAGTGAAGCGCCCCTCTGGACTAGCTCCTACAATGAGCAGTTCTTC.

This clone was seen just once. The rearrangement joins TRBV27 to TRBJ1-5, with no clear D. Trimming removed 5 bases from V and 6 bases from J, with 11 bases in between. From germline, CDR1 is MNHEY and CDR2 SMNVEV (reference sequence). This CDR3 is built from 13 residues. The CDR3 loop reads CASSLRGTQPQHF. As DNA, the CDR3 is TGTGCCAGCAGTCTCCGGGGTACTCAGCCCCAGCATTTT.

This chain connects TRBV19 to TRBJ2-7, with TRBD2 matching 7 bases. The V gene end was trimmed by 6 bases and the J gene end by 6 bases; junction bases not matched to a gene: 2. The germline V gene encodes CDR1 LNHDA and CDR2 SQIVND (reference sequence). CDR3 length: 11 residues. DNA for the CDR3: TGTGCCAGTAGGCGGGGGATCGAGCAGTACTTC. As protein: CASRRGIEQYF.

The rearrangement links TRBV7-9 to TRBJ1-5; D is perhaps TRBD1 (6 bases). This CDR3 is 14 amino acids long. CDR1 SEHNR and CDR2 FQNEAQ come from the germline V gene (reference sequence). Trimming took off 5 bases at V and 5 bases at J, with 13 bases between the two ends. This chain's CDR3 is CASSLGGGYQPQHF. CDR3 sequence (DNA): TGTGCCAGCAGCCTAGGGGGGGGCTATCAGCCCCAGCATTTT. The complete variable domain, with remaining parts taken from reference TRBV7-9 and TRBJ1-5, reads DTGVSQNPRHKITKRGQNVTFRCDPISEHNRLYWYRQTLGQGPEFLTYFQNEAQLEKSRLLSDRFSAERPKGSFSTLEIQRTEQGDSAMYLCASSLGGGYQPQHFGDGTRLSIL.

V usage is TRBV3-1 (or the pseudogene TRBV3-2) and J usage is TRBJ2-3, with 7 bases matching TRBD2. This CDR3 is built from 16 residues. After removal of 3 bases from V and 0 bases from J, the junction contained 6 bases not matched to a gene. Germline CDR1 is LGHDT and CDR2 is YNNKEL (reference sequence). CDR3 protein: CASSQRSSGSTDTQYF. As DNA, the CDR3 is TGTGCCAGCAGCCAGCGGAGTAGCGGGAGCACAGATACGCAGTATTTT.

This chain connects TRBV10-3 to TRBJ1-5, with a weak D call TRBD1 (5 bases). CDR3 length: 15 residues. The ends were cut back, 0 bases at V and 0 bases at J, with 6 bases in the middle. Germline V CDR1 and CDR2: ENHRY, SYGVKD. For the CDR3, the DNA is TGTGCCATCAGTGAGTCGGGGCCTAGCAATCAGCCCCAGCATTTT. Its translation is CAISESGPSNQPQHF.

The genes are TRBV12-3 or TRBV12-4 and TRBJ2-6, with D unresolved. The CDR3 contains 13 residues. V was trimmed by 9 bases and J by 3 bases, leaving 9 bases between them. The DNA of the CDR3 is TGTGCCAGTTCCGTCTTTGGGGCCAACGTCCTGACTTTC. It specifies CASSVFGANVLTF.

There are a few counts of this clone. The rearrangement uses TRBV7-2 and TRBJ2-7, with D possibly TRBD1 on 7 matching bases. Germline CDR1 is SGHTA and CDR2 is FQGNSA. The V gene lost 4 bases and the J gene lost 5 bases, with 21 bases spanning the gap. This CDR3 region has 16 residues. CDR3 nucleotide sequence: TGTGCCAGCAGCTCCCCCGCGGGACAGCTGGCCGACGAGCAGTACTTC. It codes for CASSSPAGQLADEQYF.

The rearrangement uses TRBV20-1 and TRBJ1-1, with a possible D match to TRBD1 (5 bases). Trimming took off 3 bases at V and 5 bases at J, with 19 bases between the two ends. The germline CDR1 and CDR2 sequences are DFQATT and SNEGSKA (reference sequence). The length of the CDR3 is 15 residues. The CDR3 loop reads CSASGGGQSRTEAFF. CDR3 coding DNA: TGCAGTGCTAGTGGAGGCGGACAATCAAGGACTGAAGCTTTCTTT.

The V and J genes are TRBV2 and TRBJ2-1, with 10 bases aligning to TRBD2. The CDR3 consists of 14 residues. Per germline, CDR1 SNHLY and CDR2 FYNNEI. V shed 4 bases and J 6 bases; nucleotides not matched to a gene: 3. This chain's CDR3 is CASSVSGGANEQFF. The CDR3 bases are TGTGCCAGCAGTGTAAGCGGGGGGGCCAATGAGCAGTTCTTC.

This chain joins TRBV7-9 and TRBJ2-1; 8 positions match TRBD1. Losses at the gene ends were 5 bases for V and 7 bases for J; bases not matched to a gene: 10. Germline V CDR1 and CDR2: SEHNR, FQNEAQ (reference sequence). The CDR3 spans 15 residues. CDR3 sequence: CASSQAGQGSNEQFF. The CDR3 DNA sequence: TGTGCCAGCAGCCAAGCTGGACAGGGATCGAATGAGCAGTTCTTC.

The rearrangement joins TRBV9 to TRBJ2-7; 7 bases match TRBD1. Per germline, CDR1 SGDLS and CDR2 YYNGEE. Trimming at V came to 1 base and at J to 7 bases, leaving 5 bases not matched to a gene. The CDR3 consists of 13 residues. DNA for the CDR3: TGTGCCAGCAGCGTATGGGACAGAGGTGAGCAGTACTTC. Its protein is CASSVWDRGEQYF.